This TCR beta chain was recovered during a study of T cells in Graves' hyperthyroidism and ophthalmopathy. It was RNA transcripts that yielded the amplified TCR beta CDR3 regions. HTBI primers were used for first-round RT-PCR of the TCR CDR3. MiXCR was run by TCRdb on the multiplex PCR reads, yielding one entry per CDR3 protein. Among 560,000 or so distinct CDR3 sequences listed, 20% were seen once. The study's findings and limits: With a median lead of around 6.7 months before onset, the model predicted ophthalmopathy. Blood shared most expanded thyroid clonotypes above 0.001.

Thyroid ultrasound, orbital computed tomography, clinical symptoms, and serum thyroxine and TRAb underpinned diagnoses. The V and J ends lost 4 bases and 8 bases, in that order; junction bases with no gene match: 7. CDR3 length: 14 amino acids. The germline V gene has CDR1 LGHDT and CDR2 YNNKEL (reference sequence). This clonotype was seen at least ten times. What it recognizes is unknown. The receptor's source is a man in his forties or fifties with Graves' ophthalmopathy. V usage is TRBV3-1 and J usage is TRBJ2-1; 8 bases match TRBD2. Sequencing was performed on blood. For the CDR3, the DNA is TGTGCCAGCAGCCTAAGGCGGGGGGTCCATGAGCAGTTCTTC. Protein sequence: CASSLRRGVHEQFF.